This TCR beta chain derives from a study of OX40 agonist ivuxolimab in advanced cancers. Across the study: Under the entry rules, prior anti-PD-1, anti-PD-L1 or anti-CTLA-4 therapy was allowed, and around 40% had some. Three patients responded partially, comprising one with hepatocellular carcinoma and two with cutaneous melanoma.

J was trimmed by 8 bases and V by 3 bases; bases with no gene match: 6. The CDR3 covers 14 residues. In germline, CDR1 is SGDLS, CDR2 YYNGEE. TCRdb's table, derived via immunoSEQ multiplex PCR, lists solely in-frame clones and lacks some. Found here are about 53,000 clones, around 87% of them singletons; the top ten hold 11%. Study-level findings and limits: In general, CD8+ T cells held more expanded clones than CD4+ did, on average.

In regard to this clone: The antigen is unknown.

The gene calls are TRBV9 and TRBJ2-1; 9 bases match TRBD1. This clonotype was sampled from an adult with an advanced solid tumor such as melanoma, head and neck, liver or kidney cancer. This specimen was CD4+ or CD8+ T cells sorted from blood, taken in a trial of the OX40 agonist ivuxolimab. CDR3 region: CASSAGTGFDEQFF. The CDR3, as DNA: TGTGCCAGCAGCGCGGGGACAGGGTTCGATGAGCAGTTCTTC.